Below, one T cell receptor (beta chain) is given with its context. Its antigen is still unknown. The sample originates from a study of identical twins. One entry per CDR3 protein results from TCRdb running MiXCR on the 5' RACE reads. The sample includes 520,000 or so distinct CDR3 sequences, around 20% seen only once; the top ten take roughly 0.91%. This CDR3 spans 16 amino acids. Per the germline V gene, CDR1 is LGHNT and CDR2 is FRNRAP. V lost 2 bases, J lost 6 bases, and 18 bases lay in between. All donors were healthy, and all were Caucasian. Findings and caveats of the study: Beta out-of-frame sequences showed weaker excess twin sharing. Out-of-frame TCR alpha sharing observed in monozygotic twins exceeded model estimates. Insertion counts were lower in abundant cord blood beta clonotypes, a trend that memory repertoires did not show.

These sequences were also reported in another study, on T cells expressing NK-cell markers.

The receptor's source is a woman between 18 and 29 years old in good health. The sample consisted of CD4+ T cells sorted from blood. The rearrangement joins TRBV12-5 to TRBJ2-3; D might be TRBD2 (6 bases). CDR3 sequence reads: CASGLWGEAHGDTQYF. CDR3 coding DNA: TGTGCTAGTGGTTTGTGGGGGGAGGCCCACGGTGATACGCAGTATTTT.